The rows below give T cell receptor beta chains drawn from one sample of a study of cytomegalovirus exposure and HLA in healthy donors. Generated by immunoSEQ multiplex PCR, the TCRdb table keeps only in-frame clones and is missing some. The table includes roughly 120,000 clones, about 80% detected once. The sequenced sample consisted of PBMCs. The source of these receptors is a man aged 35 to 55 in good health and CMV-seronegative. Each CDR3 is given with its conserved first and last residue. The D gene is left open where the match is weak.

j_call | d_call | v_call | cdr3_aa | cdr3_nt
TRBJ2-7 | NA | TRBV5-8 | CASSETVKHYEQYF | TGTGCCAGCAGCGAGACAGTCAAACACTACGAGCAGTACTTC
TRBJ1-1 | NA | TRBV7-9 | CASSLTPEAFF | TGTGCCAGCAGCTTAACACCTGAAGCTTTCTTT
TRBJ2-1 | NA | TRBV10-2 | CASSRGQGINEQFF | TGCGCCAGCAGTCGAGGCCAGGGGATCAATGAGCAGTTCTTC
TRBJ1-1 | TRBD1 | TRBV27 | CASSPRTGNTEAFF | TGTGCCAGCAGTCCCCGGACAGGGAACACTGAAGCTTTCTTT
TRBJ1-2 | NA | TRBV4-2 | CASSQDRGSRVSYTF | TGTGCCAGCAGCCAAGATCGTGGGTCCCGGGTGAGCTACACCTTC
TRBJ2-2 | NA | TRBV5-1 | CASSLRRESTGELFF | TGCGCCAGCAGCTTGCGTAGGGAGAGCACCGGGGAGCTGTTTTTT
TRBJ2-1 | TRBD2 | TRBV13 | CASSLLAGRDEQFF | TGTGCCAGCAGCTTACTAGCGGGTAGGGATGAGCAGTTCTTC
TRBJ2-7 | NA | TRBV13 | CASSLEFSQQYF | TGTGCCAGCAGCTTAGAGTTTAGCCAGCAGTACTTC
TRBJ1-2 | TRBD1 | TRBV27 | CASSPSGQGRGYTF | TGTGCCAGCAGTCCCTCGGGACAGGGGAGAGGCTACACCTTC
TRBJ1-5 | NA | TRBV19 | CASRIRQGNQPQHF | TGTGCCAGTAGAATTCGACAGGGCAATCAGCCCCAGCATTTT